This TCR beta chain was recovered during a study of T-cell memory formation after mild COVID-19. Study-level points and caveats: Largely, contracting CD4+ clones fell within CM and EM, and contracting CD8+ clones within EMRA. Day 37-peaking second-wave clones had unconfirmed SARS-CoV-2 specificity.

Notes on this clonotype: The antigen is undetermined.

The CDR3 sequence is 17 residues long. Trimming took 2 bases from V and 0 from J, leaving 13 bases between them. MiXCR, run by TCRdb on the 5' RACE reads, gives a single entry per CDR3 protein. The sample records about 13,000 distinct CDR3 sequences, about 16% being singletons. V gene TRBV23-1 combines with J gene TRBJ2-2, with D maybe TRBD1 (6 bases). TRBV23-1 is assigned to the ORF class and has an uncertain function. This receptor was obtained from a man aged 18-30 years who had mild COVID-19 (a few samples of this study predate the infection). Cell type and time point are not known. The sample consisted of PBMCs or a T cell subset sorted from them (not recorded which). CDR3 sequence reads: CASSQLPDRSNTGELFF. The CDR3 DNA sequence: TGCGCCAGCAGTCAACTCCCGGACAGATCGAACACCGGGGAGCTGTTTTTT.